What follows describes a single T cell receptor (beta chain). The data are from a study of T cell changes during pregnancy in multiple sclerosis. Produced via immunoSEQ multiplex PCR; TCRdb's table is partial and in-frame only. The sample yields more than 45,000 clones, approximately 93% seen once. CDR1 SGDLS and CDR2 YYNGEE come from the germline V gene. Trimming cost V 2 bases and J 0 bases; bases outside gene matches: 7. The CDR3 is 17 amino acids. The sequenced sample was CD8+ T cells from peripheral blood mononuclear cells, obtained in the second trimester of pregnancy. The source of this sequence is a female donor with multiple sclerosis, enrolled in a pregnancy study. V gene TRBV9 combines with J gene TRBJ1-1; 10 positions agree with TRBD1. The CDR3 here is CASSVDRGRGMNTEAFF. The CDR3 bases are TGTGCCAGCAGCGTCGACAGGGGGCGAGGGATGAACACTGAAGCTTTCTTT. The full variable domain, in which reference TRBV9 and TRBJ1-1 provide the parts outside the CDR3, is DSGVTQTPKHLITATGQRVTLRCSPRSGDLSVYWYQQSLDQGLQFLIQYYNGEERAKGNILERFSAQQFPDLHSELNLSSLELGDSALYFCASSVDRGRGMNTEAFFGQGTRLTVV.